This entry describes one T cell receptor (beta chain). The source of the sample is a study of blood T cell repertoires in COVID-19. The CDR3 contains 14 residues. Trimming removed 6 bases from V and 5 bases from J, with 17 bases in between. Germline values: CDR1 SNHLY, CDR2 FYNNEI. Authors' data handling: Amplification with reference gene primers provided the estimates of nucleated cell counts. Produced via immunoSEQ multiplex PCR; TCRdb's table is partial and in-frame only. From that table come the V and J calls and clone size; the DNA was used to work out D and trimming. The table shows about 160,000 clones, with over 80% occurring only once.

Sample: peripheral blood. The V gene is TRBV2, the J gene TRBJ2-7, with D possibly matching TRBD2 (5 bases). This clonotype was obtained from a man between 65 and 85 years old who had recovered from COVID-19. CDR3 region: CASRRPAGGDEQYF. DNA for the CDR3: TGTGCCAGCAGGAGACCCGCGGGTGGAGACGAGCAGTACTTC.